The clone carrying this T cell receptor (beta chain) was seen a single time. Its target is not known. This sample is drawn from a study of cytomegalovirus exposure and HLA in healthy donors. Study-level points and caveats: HLA allele associations emerged for some 16,000 TCR beta sequences in a later analysis, at 0.05 false discovery rate.

After removal of 5 bases from V and 3 bases from J, the junction contained 8 bases not matched to a gene. The CDR3 has 17 residues. Germline CDR1 MDHEN, CDR2 SYDVKM. The primer mix had 60 Vbeta and 13 Jbeta primers. Only in-frame clones appear in the TCRdb table, and some are missing; sequencing was by immunoSEQ multiplex PCR. The repertoire holds 150,000 to 200,000 clones, with around 77% as singletons. The clonotype comes from a woman aged 25 to 39 in good health and CMV-seropositive. The sample was PBMCs. The chain recombines TRBV28 with TRBJ2-1; 12 bases agree with TRBD2. In DNA form, the CDR3 reads TGTGCCAGCAGTCACAAACTAGCGGGAGGTTTCTACAATGAGCAGTTCTTC. This encodes CASSHKLAGGFYNEQFF.